The 17 T cell receptor beta chains reported below all come from one sample, sequenced in a study of OX40 agonist ivuxolimab in advanced cancers. Measured with immunoSEQ multiplex PCR; TCRdb has only the in-frame clones, and not every one. Among 75,000 to 95,000 clones, about 87% were seen once, and the ten largest hold 6.5% to 9%. The starting material was CD4+ or CD8+ T cells sorted from blood, obtained in a trial of the OX40 agonist ivuxolimab. The source of these receptors is an adult with an advanced solid tumor such as melanoma, head and neck, liver or kidney cancer.

V gene TRBV4-1 combines with J gene TRBJ2-7; D could derive from TRBD1 or TRBD2 (6 bases each). V was clipped by 0 bases and J by 7 bases, with 13 bases between them. The CDR3 spans 14 residues. Germline V lookup: CDR1 MGHRA, CDR2 YSYEKL. CDR3 protein: CASSQERQAGEQYF. The CDR3 DNA is TGCGCCAGCAGCCAAGAAAGACAGGCGGGGGAGCAGTACTTC.

The genes are TRBV6-1 and TRBJ1-5; unclear D gene. The CDR3 is made up of 13 amino acids. V was shortened by 7 bases and J by 6 bases, with 13 bases between the two germline ends. Germline lookup yields CDR1 MNHNS and CDR2 SASEGT. The CDR3 nucleotides read TGTGCCAGCAACGGCGGCCCGGGTCAGCCCCAGCATTTT. It codes for CASNGGPGQPQHF.

This clone turned up a few times. This chain joins TRBV13 and TRBJ1-3; D is unclear. V gave up 0 bases and J gave up 0 bases, with 0 bases separating them. The CDR3 runs 13 residues. Germline V gene sequence: CDR1 PRHDT, CDR2 FYEKMQ (reference sequence). CDR3 sequence reads: CASSLGSGNTIYF. CDR3 DNA: TGTGCCAGCAGCTTAGGCTCTGGAAACACCATATATTTT.

The chain has TRBV18 and TRBJ2-3; perhaps TRBD2 as D (6 bases). The CDR3 is 15 residues long. The germline V gene encodes CDR1 KGHSH and CDR2 LQKENI. Trimming stripped 6 bases from V and 0 bases from J, with 13 bases between. Here the CDR3 DNA reads TGTGCCAGCTCCCCGGTAGCGGAGAGCACAGATACGCAGTATTTT. Protein sequence: CASSPVAESTDTQYF.

The chain employs TRBV5-1 and TRBJ1-5; 8 nucleotides line up with TRBD1. J gave up 5 bases and V 0 bases, and 4 bases lay outside the gene matches. This CDR3 comprises 15 residues. Germline values: CDR1 SGHRS, CDR2 YFSETQ. CDR3: CASSLGDRRDQPQHF. The DNA for the CDR3 is TGCGCCAGCAGCTTGGGGGACAGGAGAGATCAGCCCCAGCATTTT.

The chain is built from TRBV27 and TRBJ2-7, with D maybe TRBD2 (5 bases). This CDR3 spans 14 amino acids. Trimming removed 3 bases at V and 4 bases at J, with 13 bases between. Germline lookup yields CDR1 MNHEY and CDR2 SMNVEV (reference sequence). The CDR3 loop is CASSFASLGYEQYF. In DNA form, the CDR3 reads TGTGCCAGCAGTTTCGCTAGCTTAGGATACGAGCAGTACTTC.

This sequence joins TRBV6-5 and TRBJ2-5; 11 bases map to TRBD2. Germline V gene data show CDR1 as MNHEY and CDR2 as SVGAGI. Unmatched junction bases numbered 2, after V lost 0 bases and J lost 2 bases. CDR3 size: 16 residues. The CDR3 is CASSYSTSGGQETQYF. CDR3 nucleotide sequence: TGTGCCAGCAGTTACTCAACTAGCGGGGGACAAGAGACCCAGTACTTC.

V is TRBV30 and J is TRBJ1-1, with D unclear. V gave up 2 bases and J gave up 0 bases, with 13 bases separating them. The CDR3 consists of 15 residues. CDR1 GTSNPN and CDR2 SVGIG come from the germline V gene (reference sequence). The CDR3 DNA reads as TGTGCCTGGAGTTATACGGGGTCCATGAACACTGAAGCTTTCTTT. This translates into CAWSYTGSMNTEAFF.

The V gene is TRBV11-3, the J gene TRBJ2-1, with TRBD1 identical over 11 bases. Trimming at V came to 4 bases and at J to 8 bases, leaving 4 bases not matched to a gene. Germline-derived CDR1 and CDR2 are SGHNT and YENEEA. The CDR3 has 14 residues. CDR3 sequence reads: CASSWTGGEDEQFF. In nucleotides, the CDR3 is TGTGCCAGCAGCTGGACAGGGGGCGAGGATGAGCAGTTCTTC.

The chain carries TRBV6-1 and TRBJ2-2, with D perhaps matching TRBD1 (6 bases). The CDR3 extends over 19 amino acids. The V and J ends lost 2 bases and 0 bases respectively, with 19 bases between them. Germline V CDR1 and CDR2: MNHNS, SASEGT. The CDR3 nucleotides read TGTGCCAGCAGTGAAAGGTTACAGGGAAAGATTACGAACACCGGGGAGCTGTTTTTT. Encoded protein: CASSERLQGKITNTGELFF.

The chain employs TRBV28 and TRBJ2-6, with D perhaps matching TRBD2 (5 bases). Trimming took off 6 bases at V and 2 bases at J, with 14 bases between the two ends. CDR1 is MDHEN and CDR2 is SYDVKM in the germline V gene. This CDR3 has 16 amino acids. This CDR3 is CASSPGGFPGANVLTF. The DNA of the CDR3 is TGTGCCAGCAGCCCAGGCGGGTTCCCTGGGGCCAACGTCCTGACTTTC. Full variable domain (outside the CDR3, taken from reference TRBV28 and TRBJ2-6): DVKVTQSSRYLVKRTGEKVFLECVQDMDHENMFWYRQDPGLGLRLIYFSYDVKMKEKGDIPEGYSVSREKKERFSLILESASTNQTSMYLCASSPGGFPGANVLTFGAGSRLTVL.

CDR3 nucleotides: TGTGCCAGCAGCCCAGAGGCTATACGCGATGAGCAGTTCTTC. Residues: CASSPEAIRDEQFF. The rearrangement joins TRBV7-9 to TRBJ2-1; no definite D call. Germline V gene sequence: CDR1 SEHNR, CDR2 FQNEAQ (reference sequence). This CDR3 contains 14 residues. V lost 5 bases and J lost 8, with 16 bases in between.

The rearrangement links TRBV27 to TRBJ2-3, with TRBD1 matching 7 bases. V shed 2 bases and J 5 bases; nucleotides not matched to a gene: 7. There are 15 residues in the CDR3. CDR1 MNHEY and CDR2 SMNVEV come from the germline V gene (reference sequence). Written as DNA, the CDR3 is TGTGCCAGCAGTTTAGGGACAGCTTTACGAGATACGCAGTATTTT. This sequence encodes CASSLGTALRDTQYF.

A remark on this clone: The sample has other DNA sequences that encode this CDR3 too. V gene TRBV5-8 combines with J gene TRBJ2-1; D is possibly TRBD1 or TRBD2 (5 bases each). V was shortened by 3 bases and J by 13 bases, with 17 bases between the two germline ends. The CDR3 covers 13 residues. Germline CDR1 reads SGHTS; CDR2 reads YDEGEE. The CDR3 protein is CASSSLPGPAQFF. The CDR3 DNA reads TGTGCCAGCAGCTCTCTCCCGGGACCCGCACAGTTCTTC.

The chain is built from TRBV28 and TRBJ2-1; maybe TRBD2 (6 bases). CDR3 length: 15 amino acids. Deletions cut 0 bases from V and 4 bases from J, with 10 bases between. Germline CDR1 and CDR2: MDHEN and SYDVKM. The CDR3 here is CASSLWAGSYNEQFF. The CDR3 DNA reads as TGTGCCAGCAGTTTATGGGCGGGGTCTTACAATGAGCAGTTCTTC.

The chain is built from TRBV18 and TRBJ2-3, with no clear D. This CDR3 contains 14 residues. Germline CDR1 reads KGHSH; CDR2 reads LQKENI. The germline V and J ends were trimmed by 3 bases and 2 bases, with 9 bases remaining between them. CDR3 loop: CASSPQRSTDTQYF. CDR3 bases: TGTGCCAGCTCACCTCAGCGTTCCACAGATACGCAGTATTTT.

The V call is TRBV4-1, the J call TRBJ2-1; D call uncertain. The V and J ends lost 4 bases and 5 bases respectively, with 12 bases between them. The length of the CDR3 is 14 residues. Per the germline V gene, CDR1 is MGHRA and CDR2 is YSYEKL. The CDR3 nucleotides are TGCGCCAGCAGCCCTCTCAATCACCACAATGAGCAGTTCTTC. It yields the protein CASSPLNHHNEQFF.